These T cell receptor beta chains were read from a single sample in a study of T cells in localized non-small cell lung cancer. The repertoire was sequenced with immunoSEQ multiplex PCR; TCRdb's copy has only in-frame clones and lacks some. The sample includes under 15,000 clones, around 88% of them seen just once. Source: peripheral blood, taken before any cancer treatment. These receptor sequences come from a male donor older than 55 with stage I lung adenocarcinoma. The CDR3 runs from the conserved cysteine through the conserved F or W. Each record gives: J gene, clone size, V gene, D gene, CDR3 DNA, CDR3 protein. A D gene is named only where the DNA matches it firmly. Size is omitted from some rows. Given values are once, few, many or a class for expanded clones.

J gene: TRBJ2-2; clone size: medium-sized; V gene: TRBV28; D gene: .; CDR3 DNA: TGTGCTTACCGGGGGAACACCGGGGAGCTGTTTTTT; CDR3 protein: CAYRGNTGELFF
J gene: TRBJ2-7; clone size: .; V gene: TRBV2; D gene: .; CDR3 DNA: TGTGCCAGCAGTGACGTCGGTCCAGGCGGCGGGCAGTACTTC; CDR3 protein: CASSDVGPGGGQYF
J gene: TRBJ2-7; clone size: .; V gene: TRBV18; D gene: TRBD2; CDR3 DNA: TGTGCCAGCTCACCACCTAGCGGGAGTGTTCACGAGCAGTACTTC; CDR3 protein: CASSPPSGSVHEQYF
J gene: TRBJ2-1; clone size: .; V gene: TRBV5-1; D gene: TRBD2; CDR3 DNA: TGCGCCAGCAGCTTGGGGACTAGCGACTACAATGAGCAGTTCTTC; CDR3 protein: CASSLGTSDYNEQFF
J gene: TRBJ2-1; clone size: .; V gene: TRBV4-1; D gene: .; CDR3 DNA: TGCGCCAGCAGCCAAGACCTTAGCCGCTCCTACAATGAGCAGTTCTTC; CDR3 protein: CASSQDLSRSYNEQFF
J gene: TRBJ1-6; clone size: .; V gene: TRBV10-1; D gene: .; CDR3 DNA: TGCGCCAGCAGTGGAGGTCAGGCCTGGAATTCACCCCTCCACTTT; CDR3 protein: CASSGGQAWNSPLHF
J gene: TRBJ2-2; clone size: .; V gene: TRBV7-3; D gene: .; CDR3 DNA: TGTGCCAGCAGCTTAACCCACGCACAGCAGCACCGGGCGAACACCGGGGAGCTGTTTTTT; CDR3 protein: CASSLTHAQQHRANTGELFF
J gene: TRBJ2-5; clone size: .; V gene: TRBV6-5; D gene: .; CDR3 DNA: TGTGCCAGCAGTTACCGGGACATGGAAGAGACCCAGTACTTC; CDR3 protein: CASSYRDMEETQYF
J gene: TRBJ1-5; clone size: .; V gene: TRBV19; D gene: .; CDR3 DNA: TGTGCCAGTAGTATGGTCGTGGGGAATCAGCCCCAGCATTTT; CDR3 protein: CASSMVVGNQPQHF
J gene: TRBJ2-7; clone size: medium-sized; V gene: TRBV6-1; D gene: .; CDR3 DNA: TGTGCCAGCAGCGAGCAGGACGGACTTCTCCAGCAGTACTTC; CDR3 protein: CASSEQDGLLQQYF
J gene: TRBJ1-1; clone size: .; V gene: TRBV11-3; D gene: TRBD1; CDR3 DNA: TGTGCCAGCAGCTTAGTTGGGACAGGGACGGGCACTGAAGCTTTCTTT; CDR3 protein: CASSLVGTGTGTEAFF
J gene: TRBJ1-2; clone size: few; V gene: TRBV18; D gene: .; CDR3 DNA: TGTGCCAGCTCACCACCCCAAGGGAGGAACTATGGCTACACCTTC; CDR3 protein: CASSPPQGRNYGYTF
J gene: TRBJ2-3; clone size: .; V gene: TRBV27; D gene: TRBD2; CDR3 DNA: TGTGCCAGCAGTTTACAGAGACCGATTAGCGGGAGAAGAACAGATACGCAGTATTTT; CDR3 protein: CASSLQRPISGRRTDTQYF
J gene: TRBJ2-7; clone size: few; V gene: TRBV6-5; D gene: TRBD2; CDR3 DNA: TGTGCCAGCAGTTACGCCCCTAGCGGCCGCGCCGAGCAGTACTTC; CDR3 protein: CASSYAPSGRAEQYF
J gene: TRBJ2-7; clone size: .; V gene: TRBV11-2; D gene: .; CDR3 DNA: TGTGCCAGCAGCTTTGCAGGGAGGTTGAACGACGAGCAGTACTTC; CDR3 protein: CASSFAGRLNDEQYF